This TCR beta chain was identified during a study of cytomegalovirus exposure and HLA in healthy donors. This PCR relied on a set of 60 Vbeta primers and 13 Jbeta primers. Clones were sequenced by immunoSEQ multiplex PCR, and TCRdb holds only the in-frame ones, with some missing. Among about 220,000 clones listed, more than 65% were seen once. Germline V gene lookup returns CDR1 SGHNT and CDR2 YYREEE (reference sequence). Trimming left V 2 bases short and J 0 bases short, with 5 bases between. This CDR3 has 13 amino acids. The source material was PBMCs. This clonotype originated in a woman aged 30 to 39 in good health and CMV-seronegative. V usage is TRBV5-4 and J usage is TRBJ1-1; D call uncertain. The CDR3 region has the DNA TGTGCCAGCAGCTTTGAGTTGAACACTGAAGCTTTCTTT. This translates into CASSFELNTEAFF.